One and the same sample provided the 19 T cell receptor beta chains below, sequenced in a study of response to subunit inactivated influenza vaccine (dated by TCRdb to 2016 to 2019). The library was produced with RT-PCR. The sequencing machine was an Illumina HiSeq 2500. TCRdb reprocessed the public reads (quality trimming at Q25 with fastp, clone calling with MiXCR) and kept in-frame beta chains. Each entry is one CDR3 protein sequence, shown with its most common DNA and genes. The sample contains more than 250,000 distinct CDR3 sequences, just over 20% of them found a single time. Clones ranked in the top ten supply approximately 10% of the sample. The material was PBMCs from blood, obtained about 20 months after vaccination. The receptors come from a man between 50 and 75 years old who received an inactivated influenza vaccine. Donor details come from another sample of the same person, matched by shared clones.

This clonotype appeared a few times. J is TRBJ2-5 and V is TRBV3-1; D unclear. With 2 bases removed from V and 4 bases from J, the gap between germline ends came to 8 bases. Germline values: CDR1 LGHDT, CDR2 YNNKEL (reference sequence). The CDR3 runs to 13 residues. CDR3 sequence reads: CASSQPLIETQYF. The CDR3 nucleotides are TGTGCCAGCAGCCAACCCCTTATAGAGACCCAGTACTTC.

This clonotype came up a few times. The chain is built from TRBV19 and TRBJ1-3; the match to TRBD1 covers 7 bases. The V gene's germline CDR1 is LNHDA and CDR2 SQIVND (reference sequence). CDR3 length equals 19 residues. Unmatched junction bases numbered 22, after V lost 6 bases and J lost 5 bases. The CDR3 loop is CASSLLPPGTVTNRNTIYF. DNA of the CDR3: TGTGCCAGTAGCCTACTGCCGCCCGGGACAGTCACCAATCGAAACACCATATATTTT.

The chain recombines TRBV2 with TRBJ1-5; D uncertain. The CDR3 has 14 amino acids. The V end was cut by 6 bases, the J end by 2 bases, with 11 bases between. Germline values: CDR1 SNHLY, CDR2 FYNNEI. Written as DNA, the CDR3 is TGTGCCAGCAGAAACGGGCCGGGCAATCAGCCCCAGCATTTT. This encodes CASRNGPGNQPQHF. Supplemented by reference TRBV2 and TRBJ1-5, the full variable domain reads EPEVTQTPSHQVTQMGQEVILRCVPISNHLYFYWYRQILGQKVEFLVSFYNNEISEKSEIFDDQFSVERPDGSNFTLKIRSTKLEDSAMYFCASRNGPGNQPQHFGDGTRLSIL.

There are many counts of this clonotype. As DNA, the CDR3 is TGCGCCAGCAGCCACCACGACAGGGGCTATGGCTACACCTTC. It is translated as CASSHHDRGYGYTF. This chain joins TRBV4-1 and TRBJ1-2; 8 nucleotides align to TRBD1. V dropped 3 bases and J dropped 4; count of bases not matched to a gene: 4. This CDR3 spans 14 amino acids. CDR1 and CDR2 from the germline V gene are MGHRA and YSYEKL.

The chain has TRBV7-9 and TRBJ2-3; D is undetermined. Germline-derived CDR1 and CDR2 are SEHNR and FQNEAQ (reference sequence). CDR3 length equals 11 residues. With 7 bases removed from V and 5 bases from J, the gap between germline ends came to 7 bases. CDR3 protein: CASKEGDTQYF. CDR3 DNA: TGTGCCAGCAAGGAAGGAGATACGCAGTATTTT.

The chain combines TRBV11-2 with TRBJ1-1; D gene ambiguous. Germline values: CDR1 SGHAT, CDR2 FQNNGV. CDR3 size: 13 residues. V lost 2 bases, J lost 0 bases, and 4 bases lay in between. The CDR3, as DNA: TGTGCCAGCAGCTTAAGCCTGAACACTGAAGCTTTCTTT. It translates to CASSLSLNTEAFF.

This clonotype was found a few times. V gene TRBV6-2 or TRBV6-3 combines with J gene TRBJ2-1; 11 bases are shared with TRBD2. Germline V gene data show CDR1 as MNHEY and CDR2 as SVGEGT. This CDR3 has 14 residues. J was trimmed by 2 bases and V by 9 bases; bases with no gene match: 3. The CDR3 DNA sequence: TGTGCCAGTGGGGGACTAGCGGCCTACAATGAGCAGTTCTTC. Its translation: CASGGLAAYNEQFF.

This clonotype was observed a few times. The chain combines TRBV4-2 with TRBJ1-2; D not resolved. Deletions cut 1 base from V and 2 bases from J, with 8 bases between. CDR3 length equals 14 residues. From germline, CDR1 is LGHNA and CDR2 YNFKEQ. As DNA, the CDR3 is TGTGCCAGCAGCCAAGCTTCCGGGAACTATGGCTACACCTTC. Its translation: CASSQASGNYGYTF.

This clonotype was counted at least ten times. The V gene is TRBV5-1, the J gene TRBJ2-7; 9 nucleotides align to TRBD1. The CDR3 totals 15 residues. From germline, CDR1 is SGHRS and CDR2 YFSETQ. With 5 bases clipped from V and 4 bases from J, the junction kept 10 bases outside the gene matches. The CDR3 sequence: CASSSHPDRGYEQYF. The CDR3 DNA is TGCGCCAGCAGTTCCCACCCGGACAGGGGTTACGAGCAGTACTTC.

This clonotype was detected a few times. The chain combines TRBV14 with TRBJ1-1; D possibly corresponds to TRBD1 (6 bases). V was clipped by 3 bases and J by 5 bases, with 16 bases between them. Looked up from germline, CDR1 is SGHDN and CDR2 is FVKESK. The CDR3 sequence is 15 residues long. The CDR3: CASSQIRGAGTEAFF. For the CDR3, the DNA is TGTGCCAGCAGCCAGATTCGGGGGGCTGGAACTGAAGCTTTCTTT.

This clonotype turned up a few times. CDR3 residues: CAISEGGNAESPLHF. The CDR3 DNA sequence: TGTGCCATCAGTGAGGGGGGTAACGCCGAGTCACCCCTCCACTTT. V and J are TRBV10-3 and TRBJ1-6, with D maybe TRBD1 (5 bases). The V and J ends lost 2 bases and 10 bases respectively, with 15 bases between them. This CDR3 spans 15 amino acids. Germline V gene sequence: CDR1 ENHRY, CDR2 SYGVKD.

This clonotype was counted many times. The chain has TRBV6-1 and TRBJ1-5; 8 bases line up with TRBD1. This CDR3 region has 14 residues. The germline V gene encodes CDR1 MNHNS and CDR2 SASEGT. Trimming took 7 bases from V and 6 from J; bases not matched to a gene: 8. The CDR3 nucleotides are TGTGCCAGCATGGGCAGGGGGCGGATTCAGCCCCAGCATTTT. Encoded protein: CASMGRGRIQPQHF.

The chain employs TRBV29-1 and TRBJ1-2; 9 bases fit TRBD1. CDR1 and CDR2 (germline): SQVTM, ANQGSEA. The junction had 3 bases not matched to a gene; V was cut back by 7 bases and J by 3 bases. This CDR3 has 12 residues. CDR3 in amino acids: CSGWTGDYGYTF. The CDR3 nucleotides read TGCAGCGGTTGGACAGGGGACTATGGCTACACCTTC.

The sample holds many counts of this clonotype. This rearrangement joins TRBV20-1 to TRBJ1-5; no firm D call. This CDR3 region has 15 residues. V lost 0 bases and J lost 0, with 9 bases in between. From germline, CDR1 is DFQATT and CDR2 SNEGSKA (reference sequence). DNA for the CDR3: TGCAGTGCTAGAGATAGGAGTCATAGCAATCAGCCCCAGCATTTT. The encoded protein is CSARDRSHSNQPQHF.

V and J are TRBV29-1 and TRBJ2-6, with D possibly being TRBD1 or TRBD2 (5 bases each). Trimming shortened V by 4 bases and J by 4 bases, and 14 bases separated the two germline ends. The germline V gene encodes CDR1 SQVTM and CDR2 ANQGSEA. This CDR3 spans 15 amino acids. The CDR3 bases are TGCAGCGTTGGAGAACCGGGACGAGGGGCCAACGTCCTGACTTTC. This codes for CSVGEPGRGANVLTF.

This clonotype was seen at least ten times. The rearrangement links TRBV19 to TRBJ1-1; no clear D gene. From germline, CDR1 is LNHDA and CDR2 SQIVND (reference sequence). There are 15 residues in the CDR3. V was pared by 6 bases and J by 0 bases, with 14 bases between. CDR3 DNA sequence: TGTGCCAGTAGCCCTCGGGAAGGGTTGAACACTGAAGCTTTCTTT. Translation gives CASSPREGLNTEAFF.

In its sample, this clonotype was seen many times. This chain uses TRBV6-2 or TRBV6-3 with TRBJ1-3; the match to TRBD1 covers 7 bases. CDR1 MNHEY and CDR2 SVGEGT come from the germline V gene. The junction had 18 bases not matched to a gene; V was cut back by 6 bases and J by 4 bases. CDR3 size: 18 residues. CDR3 DNA sequence: TGTGCCAGCAGGATAGCCCGGGACAGATCTATTTCCGGAAACACCATATATTTT. It codes for CASRIARDRSISGNTIYF.

This clonotype was counted a few times. The chain is built from TRBV25-1 and TRBJ2-1; a weak D match, TRBD2 (5 bases). There are 12 residues in the CDR3. Germline V gives CDR1 MGHDK, CDR2 SYGVNS. The V and J ends lost 6 bases and 9 bases respectively, with 12 bases between them. The CDR3 DNA reads TGTGCCAGCAGAGAGGGAAGAGGTGAGCAGTTCTTC. Translating it yields CASREGRGEQFF.

This clonotype was observed many times. Here the CDR3 DNA reads TGTGCCAGCAGTTTTTCTGGGGGGGGTGGGACAGATACGCAGTATTTT. Translation: CASSFSGGGGTDTQYF. The V and J genes are TRBV12-3 or TRBV12-4 and TRBJ2-3; 7 bases line up with TRBD2. J lost 3 bases, V lost 3 bases, and 9 bases had no gene match. This CDR3 region has 16 residues.